This TCR beta chain was captured in a study of T cell responses to AZD1222 COVID-19 vaccine. Findings and limits, study-wide: Clonal diversity was possibly underestimated, and the donors were mostly white British, with more females. Along spike, vaccine-associated CD4 TCRs were found throughout, with dominance at 160-218 and 743-854.

Profiling relied on immunoSEQ multiplex PCR, and the TCRdb table lists in-frame clones only, not all of them. This repertoire shows 100,000 to 150,000 clones, about nine tenths found once; its top ten account for less than 8.5%. In regard to this clone: Antigen unknown. Additional DNA sequences in this sample encode the identical CDR3.

V lost 3 bases and J lost 5, with 11 bases in between. Germline V gene lookup returns CDR1 SGHRS and CDR2 YFSETQ. This CDR3 is built from 13 residues. This sequence was found in an adult in good health. This chain links TRBV5-1 with TRBJ1-2; D is possibly TRBD1 (5 bases). Sequences were derived from peripheral blood, sampled on day 0 of AZD1222 vaccination. The CDR3 reads CASSSGTYYGYTF. CDR3 DNA sequence: TGCGCCAGCAGCTCAGGGACCTATTATGGCTACACCTTC.